A single sample is the source of the 21 T cell receptor beta chains below, sequenced in a study of blood T cell repertoires in COVID-19. Clones were read by immunoSEQ multiplex PCR, and TCRdb kept only the in-frame ones, dropping some. Altogether approximately 71,000 clones are present, 70% to 85% being singletons, with the ten largest covering about 26%. The sample consisted of peripheral blood. These receptors were taken from a man in his 60s with active or convalescent COVID-19.

The sample holds a few counts of this clone. The V gene is TRBV3-1 (or the pseudogene TRBV3-2), the J gene TRBJ1-2, with D possibly matching TRBD1 (5 bases). CDR3 length: 12 residues. Germline-derived CDR1 and CDR2 are LGHDT and YNNKEL (reference sequence). V was shortened by 0 bases and J by 7 bases, with 6 bases between the two germline ends. CDR3 sequence: CASSQEGGGYTF. For the CDR3, the DNA is TGTGCCAGCAGCCAAGAGGGGGGTGGCTACACCTTC.

The rearrangement links TRBV10-1 to TRBJ2-1, with TRBD2 identical over 11 bases. CDR1 WNHNN and CDR2 SYGVQD come from the germline V gene (reference sequence). Trimming removed 5 bases from V and 4 bases from J; junction bases left unmatched: 10. This CDR3 has 17 residues. The CDR3 loop is CASSFPTGTSGYNEQFF. Written as DNA, the CDR3 is TGCGCCAGCAGTTTTCCGACCGGGACTAGCGGTTACAATGAGCAGTTCTTC.

The chain combines TRBV27 with TRBJ1-2; 11 bases agree with TRBD1. Germline V CDR1 and CDR2: MNHEY, SMNVEV (reference sequence). The V segment lost 6 bases and the J segment 3 bases; nucleotides outside the gene matches: 3. This CDR3 has 14 amino acids. The DNA of the CDR3 is TGTGCCAGCAGGGGGACAGGGGGTCACTATGGCTACACCTTC. It yields the protein CASRGTGGHYGYTF.

The rearrangement uses TRBV10-3 and TRBJ2-7; 7 positions match TRBD1. Germline V gene sequence: CDR1 ENHRY, CDR2 SYGVKD. The V segment lost 6 bases and the J segment 5 bases; nucleotides outside the gene matches: 7. This CDR3 is 13 amino acids long. CDR3 sequence: CAIRPDRPHEQYF. The CDR3 nucleotides read TGTGCCATCAGGCCGGACAGGCCCCACGAGCAGTACTTC.

V usage is TRBV7-9 and J usage is TRBJ1-5; no clear D. The CDR3 spans 14 residues. V gave up 5 bases and J gave up 2 bases, with 10 bases separating them. Germline values: CDR1 SEHNR, CDR2 FQNEAQ (reference sequence). CDR3 sequence reads: CASSPGYGNQPQHF. CDR3 bases: TGTGCCAGCAGCCCGGGTTATGGCAATCAGCCCCAGCATTTT.

The rearrangement links TRBV3-1 (or the pseudogene TRBV3-2) to TRBJ2-3; D possibly corresponds to TRBD2 (5 bases). The V end lost 5 bases, the J end lost 6 bases, and 9 bases lay between the germline ends. This CDR3 region has 12 residues. Germline V gives CDR1 LGHDT, CDR2 YNNKEL (reference sequence). The CDR3 region is CASSEGADTQYF. CDR3 DNA: TGTGCCAGCAGCGAGGGTGCGGATACGCAGTATTTT.

This clone appeared once. The CDR3 here is CASSISGGGFISNQPQHF. CDR3 DNA sequence: TGTGCCAGTAGTATTTCGGGGGGGGGTTTTATCAGCAATCAGCCCCAGCATTTT. V and J are TRBV19 and TRBJ1-5; maybe TRBD1 (5 bases). The germline V and J ends were trimmed by 3 bases and 1 base, with 19 bases remaining between them. The CDR3 totals 18 residues. The germline V gene has CDR1 LNHDA and CDR2 SQIVND (reference sequence).

CDR3 sequence: CATSRRGGISENHQDTQYF. CDR3 sequence (DNA): TGTGCCACCAGTCGGAGGGGGGGTATCTCCGAAAACCACCAAGATACGCAGTATTTT. The J gene is TRBJ2-3, the V gene TRBV24-1; possible D gene TRBD2, 7 bases. The CDR3 spans 19 residues. The V gene lost 6 bases and the J gene lost 5 bases, with 29 bases spanning the gap. The germline gives CDR1 KGHDR, CDR2 SFDVKD.

The gene calls are TRBV9 and TRBJ2-3, with 8 bases fitting TRBD2. Losses at the gene ends were 0 bases for V and 6 bases for J; bases not matched to a gene: 6. The length of the CDR3 is 15 residues. Germline V lookup: CDR1 SGDLS, CDR2 YYNGEE. CDR3 DNA: TGTGCCAGCAGCGTAGGGAGCGGGGGAACGGATACGCAGTATTTT. It codes for CASSVGSGGTDTQYF.

The chain has TRBV7-7 and TRBJ1-2; 8 nucleotides line up with TRBD1. Per germline, CDR1 SSHAT and CDR2 FNYEAQ (reference sequence). This CDR3 comprises 17 residues. Unmatched junction bases numbered 13, after V lost 5 bases and J lost 2 bases. The CDR3 protein is CASSLPGQENLNYGYTF. CDR3 bases: TGTGCCAGCAGCCTGCCGGGACAGGAGAACTTAAACTATGGCTACACCTTC.

In DNA form, the CDR3 reads TGTGCCAGCAGCTTAACAGGGGAGGACGAGCAGTACTTC. This encodes CASSLTGEDEQYF. The chain uses TRBV5-6 and TRBJ2-7; a weak D match, TRBD1 (7 bases). The CDR3 has 13 residues. V was cut by 2 bases and J by 5 bases, with 11 bases left in between. Germline CDR1 SGHDT, CDR2 YYEEEE.

The chain recombines TRBV5-1 with TRBJ2-1, with 10 positions matching TRBD2. CDR1 is SGHRS and CDR2 is YFSETQ in the germline V gene. This CDR3 spans 19 amino acids. V lost 0 bases to trimming and J lost 0 bases; unmatched junction nucleotides: 9. Here the CDR3 reads CASSLVSSGGQSSYNEQFF. DNA of the CDR3: TGCGCCAGCAGCTTGGTGTCTAGCGGGGGCCAGAGCTCCTACAATGAGCAGTTCTTC.

The gene calls are TRBV19 and TRBJ2-2, with a tentative D call TRBD1 (6 bases). Per the germline V gene, CDR1 is LNHDA and CDR2 is SQIVND (reference sequence). The CDR3 spans 14 residues. Trimming took 5 bases from V and 8 from J, leaving 15 bases between them. CDR3 amino acids: CASSAENRVGELFF. CDR3 nucleotide sequence: TGTGCCAGTAGTGCCGAAAACAGGGTAGGGGAGCTGTTTTTT.

V and J are TRBV18 and TRBJ1-5; the D is unclear. This CDR3 is 14 amino acids long. The V gene lost 2 bases and the J gene lost 2 bases, with 7 bases spanning the gap. Germline V gene data show CDR1 as KGHSH and CDR2 as LQKENI. CDR3 sequence (DNA): TGTGCCAGCTCACCAATGTCGGGCAATCAGCCCCAGCATTTT. Residues: CASSPMSGNQPQHF.

The chain is built from TRBV2 and TRBJ2-7; a possible D gene is TRBD2 (5 bases). Trimming shortened V by 9 bases and J by 3 bases, and 12 bases separated the two germline ends. This CDR3 has 12 amino acids. Per the germline V gene, CDR1 is SNHLY and CDR2 is FYNNEI. CDR3 DNA: TGTGCCAGTAAGATGGAGGTCTACGAGCAGTACTTC. It codes for CASKMEVYEQYF.

This rearrangement joins TRBV5-1 to TRBJ1-1, with 12 positions matching TRBD1. Unmatched junction bases numbered 6, after V lost 3 bases and J lost 0 bases. The CDR3 runs 17 residues. The germline V gene has CDR1 SGHRS and CDR2 YFSETQ. The CDR3 protein is CASSSGTGGRLNTEAFF. The CDR3 DNA follows: TGCGCCAGCAGCTCCGGGACAGGGGGCCGTTTGAACACTGAAGCTTTCTTT.

J is TRBJ2-7 and V is TRBV6-6; TRBD1 is a possible D gene (6 bases). The CDR3 runs 15 residues. CDR1 is MNHNY and CDR2 is SVGAGI in the germline V gene (reference sequence). V lost 1 base to trimming and J lost 6 bases, with 16 bases between them. The CDR3 DNA follows: TGTGCCAGCAGTTACTTAGCGCAGGGGTTAAGCGAGCAGTACTTC. It specifies CASSYLAQGLSEQYF.

The rearrangement links TRBV6-5 to TRBJ1-5, with D unclear. The V end lost 7 bases, the J end lost 8 bases, and 12 bases lay between the germline ends. The CDR3 loop spans 12 amino acids. Per the germline V gene, CDR1 is MNHEY and CDR2 is SVGAGI. The CDR3 DNA reads TGTGCCAGCATTCTACGAGGTGAGCCCCAGCATTTT. Its translation: CASILRGEPQHF.

The CDR3, as DNA: TGTGCCAGCTCACCTCTTGGACAGGGGGACACCGGGGAGCTGTTTTTT. This translates into CASSPLGQGDTGELFF. The gene calls are TRBV18 and TRBJ2-2; TRBD1 aligns across 10 bases. The CDR3 runs 16 residues. Germline lookup yields CDR1 KGHSH and CDR2 LQKENI. V trimming: 3 bases; J trimming: 3 bases; junction bases outside the gene matches: 4.

This sequence joins TRBV28 and TRBJ2-1; the match to TRBD1 covers 9 bases. Germline CDR1 MDHEN, CDR2 SYDVKM. V dropped 3 bases and J dropped 8; count of bases not matched to a gene: 14. CDR3 length: 17 residues. The CDR3 loop is CASSLGQGDRGKDEQFF. The CDR3 nucleotides read TGTGCCAGCAGTTTGGGGCAGGGAGACAGGGGGAAGGATGAGCAGTTCTTC.

The chain joins TRBV2 to TRBJ2-5; 9 bases match TRBD1. Trimming cost V 5 bases and J 4 bases; bases outside gene matches: 11. The length of the CDR3 is 16 residues. Germline lookup yields CDR1 SNHLY and CDR2 FYNNEI. The CDR3 protein is CASSLTGGALVETQYF. The CDR3 nucleotides are TGTGCCAGCAGTTTGACAGGGGGTGCATTGGTAGAGACCCAGTACTTC.